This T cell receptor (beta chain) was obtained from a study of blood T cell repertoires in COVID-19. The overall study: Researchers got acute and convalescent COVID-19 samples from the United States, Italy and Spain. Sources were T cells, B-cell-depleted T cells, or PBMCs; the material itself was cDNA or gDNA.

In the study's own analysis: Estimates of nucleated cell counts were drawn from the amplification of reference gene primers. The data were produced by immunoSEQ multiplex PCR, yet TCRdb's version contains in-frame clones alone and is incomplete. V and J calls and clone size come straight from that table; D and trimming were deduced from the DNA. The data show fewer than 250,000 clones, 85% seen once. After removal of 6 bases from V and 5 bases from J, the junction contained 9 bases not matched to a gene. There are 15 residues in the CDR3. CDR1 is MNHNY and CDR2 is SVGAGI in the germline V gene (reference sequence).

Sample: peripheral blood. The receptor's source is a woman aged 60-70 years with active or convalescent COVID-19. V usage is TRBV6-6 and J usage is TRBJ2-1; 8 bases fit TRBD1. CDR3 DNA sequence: TGTGCCAGCAGATTCGGACAGGGCCCCGACAATGAGCAGTTCTTC. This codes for CASRFGQGPDNEQFF.